This T cell receptor (beta chain) was obtained from a study of cytotoxic CD8 clonotypes in ibrutinib-treated CLL. About the research overall: Response sampling occurred after a median around 11 months of treatment (range 6 to 36). Overall study results and limits: Exceeding age-matched healthy donors, baseline clonality also tracked the counts of circulating CD8+ T cells.

Comments on this clone: What it recognizes is unknown.

The germline V and J ends were trimmed by 5 bases and 0 bases, with 10 bases remaining between them. This CDR3 is built from 14 residues. Germline CDR1 and CDR2: MNHEY and SVGAGI. Measured with immunoSEQ multiplex PCR; TCRdb has only the in-frame clones, and not every one. The data hold about 150,000 clones, with around 80% observed a single time. The sequence was collected from a human donor with chronic lymphocytic leukemia. V and J are TRBV6-5 and TRBJ1-1; weak D call: TRBD1 (5 bases). Material: PBMCs, obtained after 12 months of ibrutinib treatment. The CDR3 protein is CASSRDGMNTEAFF. CDR3 coding DNA: TGTGCCAGCAGTCGGGACGGTATGAACACTGAAGCTTTCTTT.